These T cell receptor beta chains were read from a single sample in a study of cytomegalovirus exposure and HLA in healthy donors. Profiling relied on immunoSEQ multiplex PCR, and the TCRdb table lists in-frame clones only, not all of them. The sample comprises tens of thousands of clones, approximately 94% of which are singletons, and approximately 1.5% rests with the top ten. The sample consisted of PBMCs. The source is a man aged 18 to 35 in good health and CMV-seropositive. The CDR3 runs from the conserved cysteine through the conserved F or W. A D gene is named only where the DNA matches it firmly. Size is omitted from some rows. Given values are once, few, many or a class for expanded clones.

D gene | J gene | V gene | clone size | CDR3 protein | CDR3 DNA
TRBD1 | TRBJ2-3 | TRBV9 | NA | CASSVVVDRGTQYF | TGTGCCAGCAGCGTAGTGGTCGACAGGGGTACGCAGTATTTT
TRBD1 | TRBJ1-2 | TRBV5-1 | NA | CASSTAGGSELRGYTF | TGCGCCAGCAGCACGGCAGGGGGAAGCGAATTGAGAGGCTACACCTTC
NA | TRBJ2-5 | TRBV2 | NA | CASSEALSGQETQYF | TGTGCCAGCAGTGAAGCGCTATCAGGGCAAGAGACCCAGTACTTC
TRBD1 | TRBJ1-1 | TRBV5-6 | NA | CASSLTKQGYDYNTEAFF | TGTGCCAGCAGCCTGACAAAACAGGGGTACGATTATAACACTGAAGCTTTCTTT
TRBD1 | TRBJ2-7 | TRBV20-1 | NA | CSADRGLYF | TGCAGTGCTGACAGGGGATTGTACTTC
NA | TRBJ2-2 | TRBV30 | NA | CAWIGLATGELFF | TGTGCCTGGATTGGACTTGCCACCGGGGAGCTGTTTTTT
TRBD2 | TRBJ2-3 | TRBV18 | NA | CASSPLVASGGTDTQYF | TGTGCCAGCTCACCACTCGTAGCCTCCGGGGGGACAGATACGCAGTATTTT
TRBD1 | TRBJ2-7 | TRBV7-9 | NA | CASIPTGIFYEQYF | TGTGCCAGCATCCCGACAGGGATTTTCTACGAGCAGTACTTC
TRBD2 | TRBJ2-1 | TRBV25-1 | NA | CAATGLAGAMGEQFF | TGTGCCGCTACGGGACTAGCGGGAGCGATGGGTGAGCAGTTCTTC
NA | TRBJ1-4 | TRBV11-2 | NA | CASSLVRRGDEKLFF | TGTGCCAGCAGCTTAGTCCGCAGGGGTGATGAAAAACTGTTTTTT
NA | TRBJ2-5 | TRBV5-1 | NA | CASSLAQEETQYF | TGCGCCAGCAGCTTGGCCCAGGAAGAGACCCAGTACTTC
NA | TRBJ2-1 | TRBV4-1 | NA | CASSQARGGWNEQFF | TGCGCCAGCAGCCAAGCCAGAGGGGGTTGGAATGAGCAGTTCTTC
TRBD2 | TRBJ2-7 | TRBV4-2 | NA | CASSPITSGVSYEQYF | TGTGCCAGCAGCCCCATAACTAGCGGGGTCTCCTACGAGCAGTACTTC
NA | TRBJ2-7 | TRBV2 | once | CASSEAPDRAYGREQYF | TGTGCCAGCAGTGAAGCGCCCGACAGAGCTTACGGAAGGGAGCAGTACTTC
NA | TRBJ1-6 | TRBV27 | NA | CASSLEGFGSPLHF | TGTGCCAGCAGTTTGGAAGGATTCGGGTCACCCCTCCACTTT
TRBD1 | TRBJ2-7 | TRBV28 | NA | CASTRTGDTINYEQYF | TGTGCCAGCACGCGGACAGGTGATACTATAAACTACGAGCAGTACTTC
NA | TRBJ1-3 | TRBV7-5 | NA | CVRSPTPTGSSGNTIYF | TGTGTCAGAAGCCCAACCCCGACGGGAAGCTCTGGAAACACCATATATTTT
NA | TRBJ2-1 | TRBV9 | NA | CASSAPTYNEQFF | TGTGCCAGCAGCGCCCCTACCTACAATGAGCAGTTCTTC
TRBD2 | TRBJ2-1 | TRBV7-8 | NA | CASSPKSGLAGNNEQFF | TGTGCCAGCAGCCCGAAGTCTGGACTAGCAGGGAACAATGAGCAGTTCTTC
TRBD1 | TRBJ1-1 | TRBV7-6 | NA | CASSLGGQGAEAFF | TGTGCCAGCAGCTTAGGGGGACAGGGGGCTGAAGCTTTCTTT
TRBD1 | TRBJ1-3 | TRBV7-9 | NA | CASSPDRGNVDTIYF | TGTGCCAGCAGCCCAGACAGGGGGAACGTGGACACCATATATTTT
TRBD1 | TRBJ2-1 | TRBV9 | NA | CASSVGTGWGVYNEQFF | TGTGCCAGCAGCGTAGGGACAGGGTGGGGGGTGTACAATGAGCAGTTCTTC
TRBD1 | TRBJ2-2 | TRBV9 | NA | CASTGRDRTITGELFF | TGTGCCAGCACCGGCCGGGACAGGACCATCACCGGGGAGCTGTTTTTT
NA | TRBJ2-1 | TRBV10-2 | NA | CASSEYPGNEQFF | TGCGCCAGCAGTGAATATCCAGGCAATGAGCAGTTCTTC
NA | TRBJ1-2 | TRBV5-6 | NA | CASSLGQTVYGYTF | TGTGCCAGCAGCTTGGGACAGACCGTCTATGGCTACACCTTC
NA | TRBJ1-1 | TRBV4-2 | NA | CASSQAAGVENTEAFF | TGTGCCAGCAGCCAGGCTGCAGGGGTGGAGAACACTGAAGCTTTCTTT
NA | TRBJ1-1 | TRBV5-1 | NA | CASKRDGNTEAFF | TGCGCCAGCAAGCGGGACGGGAACACTGAAGCTTTCTTT
NA | TRBJ2-2 | TRBV7-3 | NA | CASSFGGGQAPGELFF | TGTGCCAGCAGCTTCGGTGGTGGTCAGGCCCCCGGGGAGCTGTTTTTT